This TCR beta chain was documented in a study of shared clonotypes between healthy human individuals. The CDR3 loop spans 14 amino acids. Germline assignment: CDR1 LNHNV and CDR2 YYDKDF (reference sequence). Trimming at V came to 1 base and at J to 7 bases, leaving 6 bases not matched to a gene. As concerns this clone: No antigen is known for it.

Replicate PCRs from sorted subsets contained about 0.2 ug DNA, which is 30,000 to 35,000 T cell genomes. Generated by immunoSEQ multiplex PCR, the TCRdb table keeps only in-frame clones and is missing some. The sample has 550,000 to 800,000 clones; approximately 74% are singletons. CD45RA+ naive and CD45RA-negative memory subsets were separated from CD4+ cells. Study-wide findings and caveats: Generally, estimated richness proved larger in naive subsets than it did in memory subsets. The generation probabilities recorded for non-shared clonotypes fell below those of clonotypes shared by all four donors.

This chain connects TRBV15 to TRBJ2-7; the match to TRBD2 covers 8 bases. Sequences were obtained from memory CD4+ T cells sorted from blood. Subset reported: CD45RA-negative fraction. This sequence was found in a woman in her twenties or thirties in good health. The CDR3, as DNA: TGTGCCACCAGCAGAGCGGGAGGGCCAAGGGAGCAGTACTTC. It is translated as CATSRAGGPREQYF.